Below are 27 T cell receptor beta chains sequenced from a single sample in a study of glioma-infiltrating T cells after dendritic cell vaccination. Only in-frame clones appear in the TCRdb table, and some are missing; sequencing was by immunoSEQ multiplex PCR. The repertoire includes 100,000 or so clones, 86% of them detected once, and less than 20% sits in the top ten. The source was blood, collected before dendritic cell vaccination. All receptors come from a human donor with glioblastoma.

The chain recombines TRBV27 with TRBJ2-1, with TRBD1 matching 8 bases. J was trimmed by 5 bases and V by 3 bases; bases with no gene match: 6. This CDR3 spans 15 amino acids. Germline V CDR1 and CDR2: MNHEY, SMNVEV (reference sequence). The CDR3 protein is CASSFWQGAHNEQFF. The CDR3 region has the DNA TGTGCCAGCAGTTTTTGGCAGGGGGCCCACAATGAGCAGTTCTTC.

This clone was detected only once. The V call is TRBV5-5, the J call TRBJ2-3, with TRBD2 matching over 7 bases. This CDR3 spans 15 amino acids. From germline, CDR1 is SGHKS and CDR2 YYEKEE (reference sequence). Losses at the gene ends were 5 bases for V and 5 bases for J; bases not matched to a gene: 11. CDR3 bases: TGTGCCAGCAGACTCTTCGCTAGCGGAAGAGATACGCAGTATTTT. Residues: CASRLFASGRDTQYF.

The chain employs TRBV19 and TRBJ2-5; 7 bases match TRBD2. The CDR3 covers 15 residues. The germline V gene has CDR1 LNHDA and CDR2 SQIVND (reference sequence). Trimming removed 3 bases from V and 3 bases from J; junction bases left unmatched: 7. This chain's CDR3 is CASSIMERGEETQYF. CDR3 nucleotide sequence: TGTGCCAGTAGTATCATGGAGCGGGGTGAAGAGACCCAGTACTTC. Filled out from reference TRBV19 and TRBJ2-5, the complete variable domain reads DGGITQSPKYLFRKEGQNVTLSCEQNLNHDAMYWYRQDPGQGLRLIYYSQIVNDFQKGDIAEGYSVSREKKESFPLTVTSAQKNPTAFYLCASSIMERGEETQYFGPGTRLLVL.

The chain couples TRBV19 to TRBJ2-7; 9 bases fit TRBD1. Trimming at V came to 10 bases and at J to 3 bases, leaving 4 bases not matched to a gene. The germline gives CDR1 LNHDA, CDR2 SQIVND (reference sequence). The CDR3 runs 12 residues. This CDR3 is CATGQGNYEQYF. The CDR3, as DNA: TGTGCCACCGGACAGGGGAACTACGAGCAGTACTTC.

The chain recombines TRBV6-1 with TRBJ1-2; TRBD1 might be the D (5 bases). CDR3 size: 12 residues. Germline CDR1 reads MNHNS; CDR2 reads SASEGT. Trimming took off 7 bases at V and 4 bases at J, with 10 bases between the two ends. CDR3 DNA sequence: TGTGCCAGCACCGGGGGATTCTATGGCTACACCTTC. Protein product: CASTGGFYGYTF.

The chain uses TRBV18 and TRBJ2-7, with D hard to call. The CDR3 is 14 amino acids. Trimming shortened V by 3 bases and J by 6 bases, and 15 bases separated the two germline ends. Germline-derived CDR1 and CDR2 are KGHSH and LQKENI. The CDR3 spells CASSPPTPRGEQYF. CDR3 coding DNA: TGTGCCAGCTCACCCCCCACTCCCCGAGGCGAGCAGTACTTC.

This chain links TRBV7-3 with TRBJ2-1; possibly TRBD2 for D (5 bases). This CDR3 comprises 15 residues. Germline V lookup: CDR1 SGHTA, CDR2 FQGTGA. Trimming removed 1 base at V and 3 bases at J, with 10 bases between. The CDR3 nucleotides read TGTGCCAGCAGCTTAATTGGCGGGCTCTACAATGAGCAGTTCTTC. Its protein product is CASSLIGGLYNEQFF.

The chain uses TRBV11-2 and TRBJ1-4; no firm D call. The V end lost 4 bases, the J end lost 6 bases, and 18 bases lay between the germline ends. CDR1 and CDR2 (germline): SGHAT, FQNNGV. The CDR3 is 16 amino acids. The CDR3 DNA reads TGTGCCAGCAGCTCCCACGGAGCCCCTTGGGATGAAAAACTGTTTTTT. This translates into CASSSHGAPWDEKLFF.

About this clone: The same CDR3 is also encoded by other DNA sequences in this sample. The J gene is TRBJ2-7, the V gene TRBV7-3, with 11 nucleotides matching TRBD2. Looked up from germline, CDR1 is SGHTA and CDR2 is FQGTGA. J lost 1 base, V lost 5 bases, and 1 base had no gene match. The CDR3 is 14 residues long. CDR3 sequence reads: CASSLAGGSYEQYF. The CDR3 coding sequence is TGTGCCAGCAGCCTAGCGGGAGGATCCTACGAGCAGTACTTC.

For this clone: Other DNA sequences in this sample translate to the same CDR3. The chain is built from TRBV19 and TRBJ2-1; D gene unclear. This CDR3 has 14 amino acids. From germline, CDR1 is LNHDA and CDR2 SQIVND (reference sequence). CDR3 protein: CASTHSSSYNEQFF. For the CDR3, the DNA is TGTGCTAGCACTCACTCGAGCTCCTACAATGAGCAGTTCTTC.

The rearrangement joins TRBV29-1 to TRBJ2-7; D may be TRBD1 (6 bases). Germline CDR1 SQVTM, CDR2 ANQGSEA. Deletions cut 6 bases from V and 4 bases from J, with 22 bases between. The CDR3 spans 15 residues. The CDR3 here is CSVRDNMGVFYEQYF. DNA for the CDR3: TGCAGCGTCAGGGACAACATGGGGGTATTTTACGAGCAGTACTTC.

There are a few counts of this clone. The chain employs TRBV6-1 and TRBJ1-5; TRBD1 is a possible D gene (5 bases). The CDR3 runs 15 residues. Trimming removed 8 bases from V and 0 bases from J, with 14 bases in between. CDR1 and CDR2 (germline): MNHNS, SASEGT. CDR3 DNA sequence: TGTGCCAGCGAGCCTCAGGGCCGTAGCAATCAGCCCCAGCATTTT. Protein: CASEPQGRSNQPQHF.

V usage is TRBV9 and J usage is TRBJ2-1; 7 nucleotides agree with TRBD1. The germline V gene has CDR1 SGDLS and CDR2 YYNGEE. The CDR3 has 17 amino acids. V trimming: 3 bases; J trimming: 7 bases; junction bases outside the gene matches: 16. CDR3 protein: CASSGGQFQPNGNEQFF. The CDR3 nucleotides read TGTGCCAGCAGCGGGGGACAGTTCCAGCCCAATGGGAATGAGCAGTTCTTC.

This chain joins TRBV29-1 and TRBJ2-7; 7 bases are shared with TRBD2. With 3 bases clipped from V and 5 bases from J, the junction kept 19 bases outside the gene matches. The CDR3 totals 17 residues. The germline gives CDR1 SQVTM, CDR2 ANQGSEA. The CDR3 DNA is TGCAGCGTTGAGGGGGGGACTTTCCTAGATTCTGCTAACGAGCAGTACTTC. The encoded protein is CSVEGGTFLDSANEQYF.

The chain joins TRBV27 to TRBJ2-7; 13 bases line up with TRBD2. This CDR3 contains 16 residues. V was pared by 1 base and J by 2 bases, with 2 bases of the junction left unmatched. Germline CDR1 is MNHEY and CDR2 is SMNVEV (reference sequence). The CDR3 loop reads CASSLYGTSGAYEQYF. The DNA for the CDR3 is TGTGCCAGCAGTTTATATGGGACTAGCGGGGCCTACGAGCAGTACTTC.

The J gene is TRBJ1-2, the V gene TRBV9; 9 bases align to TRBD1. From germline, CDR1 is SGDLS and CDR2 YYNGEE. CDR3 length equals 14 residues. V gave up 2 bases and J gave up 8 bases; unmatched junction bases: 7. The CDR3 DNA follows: TGTGCCAGCAGCGTCACACAGGGGGCAGAGGGCTACACCTTC. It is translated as CASSVTQGAEGYTF.

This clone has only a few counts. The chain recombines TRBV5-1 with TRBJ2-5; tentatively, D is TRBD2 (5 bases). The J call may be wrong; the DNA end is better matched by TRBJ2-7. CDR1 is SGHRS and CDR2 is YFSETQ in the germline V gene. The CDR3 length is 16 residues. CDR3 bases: TGCGCCAGCAGCCCGATCCTTTTCGGCGGGCTCCTCGAGCAGTACTTC. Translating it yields CASSPILFGGLLEQYF.

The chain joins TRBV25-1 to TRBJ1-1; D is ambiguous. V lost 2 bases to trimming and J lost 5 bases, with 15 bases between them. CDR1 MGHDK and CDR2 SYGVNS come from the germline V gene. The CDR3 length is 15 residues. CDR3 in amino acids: CASSENKARGTEAFF. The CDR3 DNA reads TGTGCCAGCAGTGAAAATAAGGCCCGGGGTACTGAAGCTTTCTTT.

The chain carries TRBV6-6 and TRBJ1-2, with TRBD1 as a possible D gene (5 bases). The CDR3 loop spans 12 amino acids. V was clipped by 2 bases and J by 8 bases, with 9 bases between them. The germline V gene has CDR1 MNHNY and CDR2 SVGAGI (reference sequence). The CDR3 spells CASSYEGRGYTF. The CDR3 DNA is TGTGCCAGCAGTTACGAGGGGAGGGGCTACACCTTC.

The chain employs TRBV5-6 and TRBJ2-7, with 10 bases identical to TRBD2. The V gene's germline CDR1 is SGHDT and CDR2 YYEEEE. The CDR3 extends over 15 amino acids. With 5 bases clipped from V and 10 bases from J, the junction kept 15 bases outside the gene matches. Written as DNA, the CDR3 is TGTGCCAGCAGTTCAAACGGACTAGCGGACTACGTTCAGTACTTC. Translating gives CASSSNGLADYVQYF.

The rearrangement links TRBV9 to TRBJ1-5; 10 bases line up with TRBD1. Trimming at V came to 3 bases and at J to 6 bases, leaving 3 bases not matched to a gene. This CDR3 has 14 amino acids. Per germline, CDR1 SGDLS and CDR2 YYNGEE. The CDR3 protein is CASSAWDRGQPQHF. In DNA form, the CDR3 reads TGTGCCAGCAGCGCCTGGGACAGGGGTCAGCCCCAGCATTTT.

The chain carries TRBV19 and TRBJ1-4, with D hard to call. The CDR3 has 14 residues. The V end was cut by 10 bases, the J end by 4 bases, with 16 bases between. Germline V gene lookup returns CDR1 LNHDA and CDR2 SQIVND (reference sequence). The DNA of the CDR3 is TGTGCCACCCAGCCAAACAGCTTTAATGAAAAACTGTTTTTT. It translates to CATQPNSFNEKLFF.

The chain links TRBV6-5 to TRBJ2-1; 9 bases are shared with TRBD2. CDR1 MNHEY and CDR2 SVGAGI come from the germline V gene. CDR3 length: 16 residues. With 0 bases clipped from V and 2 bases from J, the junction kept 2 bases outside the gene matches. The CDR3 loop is CASSYSAGGPYNEQFF. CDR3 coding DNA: TGTGCCAGCAGTTACTCGGCGGGAGGGCCCTACAATGAGCAGTTCTTC.

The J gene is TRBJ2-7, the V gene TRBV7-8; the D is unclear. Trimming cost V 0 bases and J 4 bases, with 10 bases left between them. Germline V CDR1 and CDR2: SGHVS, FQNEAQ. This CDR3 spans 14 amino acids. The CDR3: CASSLAGRGYEQYF. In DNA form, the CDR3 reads TGTGCCAGCAGCTTAGCTGGCAGAGGATACGAGCAGTACTTC.

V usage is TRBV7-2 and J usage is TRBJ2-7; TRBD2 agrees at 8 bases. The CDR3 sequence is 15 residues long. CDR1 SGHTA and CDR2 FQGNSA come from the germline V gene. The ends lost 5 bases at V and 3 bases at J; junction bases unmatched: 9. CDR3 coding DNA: TGTGCCAGCAGCGCTACTAGCGGCCCCAACTACGAGCAGTACTTC. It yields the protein CASSATSGPNYEQYF.

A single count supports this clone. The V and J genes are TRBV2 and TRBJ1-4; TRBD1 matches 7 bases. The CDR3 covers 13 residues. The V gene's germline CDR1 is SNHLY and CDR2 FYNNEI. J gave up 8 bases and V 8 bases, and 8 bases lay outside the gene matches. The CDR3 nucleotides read TGTGCCAGCGTTGACAGGGTTGGCGAAAAACTGTTTTTT. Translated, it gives CASVDRVGEKLFF.

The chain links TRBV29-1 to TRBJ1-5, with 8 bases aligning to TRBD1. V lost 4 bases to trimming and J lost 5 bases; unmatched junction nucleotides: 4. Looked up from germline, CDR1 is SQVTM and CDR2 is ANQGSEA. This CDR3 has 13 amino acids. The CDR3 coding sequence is TGCAGCGTTGTCGGCAGGGGGCATCAGCCCCAGCATTTT. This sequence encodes CSVVGRGHQPQHF.